This T cell receptor (beta chain) was sequenced during a study of blood T cells in healthy people across ages. It was with a sample-barcoded 5' primer and a J-beta primer mix that a second PCR of about 6 to 12 cycles was run. The template-switch adaptor, which had 12 random nucleotides, put a tag on each cDNA molecule. TCRdb redid the calling of the 5' RACE reads with MiXCR, one entry per CDR3 protein. The table has about a million distinct CDR3 sequences, roughly 43% seen once; the top ten hold around an eighth. This clonotype was seen a handful of times. Collection of 8.5 to 10 milliliters of peripheral blood was performed for each donor. Sample: blood. The clonotype originates from a man aged 25-45 years in good health.

CDR3 in amino acids: CASSYDNYEQYF. The CDR3 DNA follows: TGCGCCAGCAGCTACGACAACTACGAGCAGTACTTC. This sequence joins TRBV5-1 and TRBJ2-7; D is uncertain. The CDR3 totals 12 residues. V was clipped by 3 bases and J by 3 bases, with 7 bases between them. Per the germline V gene, CDR1 is SGHRS and CDR2 is YFSETQ.